This T cell receptor (beta chain) is from a study of cytotoxic CD8 clonotypes in ibrutinib-treated CLL. The V and J ends lost 2 bases and 6 bases respectively, with 11 bases between them. The germline V gene encodes CDR1 PRHDT and CDR2 FYEKMQ (reference sequence). The CDR3 loop spans 13 amino acids. Only a few counts were recorded for this clone. Sequenced by immunoSEQ multiplex PCR; TCRdb stores in-frame clones only, minus some. The table has about 250,000 clones, under 80% seen once; the top ten hold 15%. The rearrangement links TRBV13 to TRBJ2-7; unclear D gene. The TCR sequence derives from a human donor with chronic lymphocytic leukemia. The sequenced sample was PBMCs, obtained after 24 months of ibrutinib treatment. The CDR3 region is CASSLMPHGEQYF. The CDR3 region has the DNA TGTGCCAGCAGCTTAATGCCCCATGGCGAGCAGTACTTC.